The 8 T cell receptor beta chains in this list originate from one sample, sequenced in a study of blood T cell repertoires in COVID-19 (dated by TCRdb to the early 2020s). Library preparation was by the immunoSEQ multiplex PCR assay. TCRdb carries this immuneACCESS record with in-frame sequences only. Its versions omit some clonotypes, under half of them owing to an unresolved V gene in the studies checked, with the rest unexplained. Recorded for this sample are around 100,000 clones; 85% of them occurred a single time. The ten largest clones take up less than 1.5% of the sample. Sequenced material: peripheral blood. All receptors derive from a man aged 40-49 years with acute or convalescent COVID-19.

The genes are TRBV23-1 and TRBJ2-1; D is ambiguous. TRBV23-1 is an open reading frame, and its role is uncertain. The CDR3 contains 12 residues. CDR3 bases: TGCGCGAGTAAAAAGGCGGTCAATGAGCAGTTCTTC. This codes for CASKKAVNEQFF.

CDR3 sequence: CASSQAGGNTIYF. The CDR3, as DNA: TGTGCCAGCAGCCAAGCAGGGGGAAACACCATATATTTT. The gene calls are TRBV14 and TRBJ1-3; weak D call: TRBD1 (5 bases). Trimming stripped 1 base from V and 4 bases from J, with 5 bases between. The CDR3 is 13 residues long. Germline loops: CDR1 SGHDN, CDR2 FVKESK.

This clone came up once. J is TRBJ2-5 and V is TRBV5-1; possible D gene TRBD1, 7 bases. CDR3 length equals 13 residues. Germline-derived CDR1 and CDR2 are SGHRS and YFSETQ. V shed 5 bases and J shed 4 bases, with 12 bases lying between them. CDR3 region: CASREGASETQYF. The CDR3 region has the DNA TGCGCCAGCAGGGAGGGGGCTTCAGAGACCCAGTACTTC.

This clone occurred a few times. The V and J genes are TRBV28 and TRBJ2-1, with D maybe TRBD1 (6 bases). CDR3 size: 17 residues. V shed 5 bases and J shed 3 bases, with 20 bases lying between them. Germline V CDR1 and CDR2: MDHEN, SYDVKM. The CDR3 region has the DNA TGTGCCAGCAGTCCCATCCAGGGGCAGGGACGCTACAATGAGCAGTTCTTC. Its translation is CASSPIQGQGRYNEQFF.

V is TRBV10-1 and J is TRBJ1-2, with unresolved D. Trimming took off 5 bases at V and 7 bases at J, with 5 bases between the two ends. The CDR3 loop spans 10 amino acids. CDR1 and CDR2 (germline): WNHNN, SYGVQD (reference sequence). The CDR3 DNA follows: TGCGCCAGCAGTAGGAGTGGCTACACCTTC. Protein: CASSRSGYTF.

This rearrangement joins TRBV18 to TRBJ1-5; D is possibly TRBD1 (6 bases). V gave up 2 bases and J gave up 6 bases, with 14 bases separating them. CDR3 length: 15 residues. The germline V gene has CDR1 KGHSH and CDR2 LQKENI. Written as DNA, the CDR3 is TGTGCCAGCTCACCAACTACAGGGTCCACTCAGCCCCAGCATTTT. Its protein product is CASSPTTGSTQPQHF.

The chain is built from TRBV27 and TRBJ1-2, with a weak D call TRBD1 (6 bases). The V and J ends lost 6 bases and 4 bases respectively, with 12 bases between them. In germline, CDR1 is MNHEY, CDR2 SMNVEV (reference sequence). The CDR3 consists of 13 residues. DNA for the CDR3: TGTGCCAGCAGGCCAGGGGCCCTCTATGGCTACACCTTC. Its translation: CASRPGALYGYTF.

This chain links TRBV7-9 with TRBJ1-4; 7 positions match TRBD1. V shed 5 bases and J 3 bases; nucleotides not matched to a gene: 6. The CDR3 has 15 residues. Germline V CDR1 and CDR2: SEHNR, FQNEAQ (reference sequence). CDR3 DNA sequence: TGTGCCAGCAGCAACCGCGGGACAGCTAATGAAAAACTGTTTTTT. It encodes CASSNRGTANEKLFF.